This entry concerns a single T cell receptor beta chain. This entry is derived from a study of blood T cell repertoires in COVID-19. Study in general: Whether acute or convalescent, the COVID-19 samples came from the United States, Italy and Spain.

Data came from immunoSEQ multiplex PCR; TCRdb stores just in-frame clones and leaves some out. Among more than 100,000 clones listed, about 80% were seen once. This CDR3 has 15 amino acids. The chain employs TRBV12-2 and TRBJ1-1; the table gives TRBD1 as D, unverified against the DNA. TRBV12-2 has pseudogene status. Material: peripheral blood. The source is a human donor in a cohort sampled during active COVID-19. The CDR3 sequence is CASRLPVRGNTEAFF. The DNA of the CDR3 is TGTGCAAGTCGCTTACCAGTCAGGGGGAACACTGAAGCTTTCTTT.